The rows below give T cell receptor beta chains drawn from one sample of a study of human T cells and chemical hapten exposure. A single record per CDR3 protein comes from TCRdb applying MiXCR to the RACE reads. The data hold a few hundred thousand distinct CDR3 sequences, with approximately 5.1% observed a single time. The input for sequencing was whole blood, taken in connection with sensitization to the hapten diphenylcyclopropenone (DPC). The receptors shown here come from a woman aged 45-65 years with alopecia areata. Some clones in this sample may be carry-over from other donors' samples. Both conserved end residues are part of each CDR3. A row's size may be missing; if present it is once, few, many or a size class.

abundance	v_gene	j_gene	CDR3aa
many	TRBV6-4	TRBJ1-1	CASIRQFRNTEAFF
few	TRBV3-1	TRBJ2-7	CASSQERGRGRVQYF
many	TRBV2	TRBJ1-5	CASSPTGLTDQPQHF
many	TRBV12-3/TRBV12-4	TRBJ1-1	CASSLSLGQGVTEAFF
many	TRBV5-6	TRBJ1-1	CASSAGANTEAFF
once	TRBV6-5	TRBJ2-2	CASRATSGGGHTGELFF
few	TRBV20-1	TRBJ2-5	CSARQGRGGLQETQYF
NA	TRBV20-1	TRBJ1-5	CSARPGDQPQHF
few	TRBV28	TRBJ2-7	CASSFTSGGVEQYF
NA	TRBV27	TRBJ2-1	CASSSGAPVGNEQFF
many	TRBV12-3/TRBV12-4	TRBJ2-3	CASSFSGRASGTDTQYF
many	TRBV5-6	TRBJ1-4	CASKTGGLTSNEKLFF
NA	TRBV5-5	TRBJ2-2	CASSRDMFAGSNTGELFF
few	TRBV19	TRBJ2-7	CASTGTSFYEQYF
many	TRBV27	TRBJ1-5	CASSTHRQGGQPQHF
few	TRBV12-3/TRBV12-4	TRBJ1-1	CASSLPPAGGNTEAFF
few	TRBV18	TRBJ1-1	CASSQSSGQNTEAFF
many	TRBV7-2	TRBJ2-1	CASSLAGKEFF
few	TRBV28	TRBJ2-4	CASTSRGRRDIQYF
NA	TRBV7-2	TRBJ2-2	CASSLEANTGELFF
NA	TRBV6-2/TRBV6-3	TRBJ1-6	CASTYDRGQTYNSPLHF
NA	TRBV7-9	TRBJ2-7	CASSSPGPGDEQYF
few	TRBV6-4	TRBJ2-1	CASSARGLASSYNEQFF
NA	TRBV6-2/TRBV6-3	TRBJ2-2	CASTDYGNAGELFF
few	TRBV3-1	TRBJ2-3	CASSRTSGRGTDTQYF
few	TRBV3-1	TRBJ2-1	CASSQAWTELAGVQFF
many	TRBV18	TRBJ2-5	CASSSSPGAGGEETQYF
many	TRBV6-6	TRBJ2-3	CASMAGDTQYF
NA	TRBV10-3	TRBJ2-1	CAISTGAAGEQFF
many	TRBV11-2	TRBJ2-3	CASSLPPGVTDTQYF
few	TRBV6-5	TRBJ1-5	CASSYGGPYGNQPQHF
few	TRBV6-2/TRBV6-3	TRBJ2-4	CASSYQREIKNIQYF
many	TRBV6-2/TRBV6-3	TRBJ2-1	CASSYHLPGLPDNEQFF
NA	TRBV3-1	TRBJ2-5	CASRREAPPTQYF
few	TRBV12-3/TRBV12-4	TRBJ1-5	CASSLGSGNSNQPQHF
many	TRBV9	TRBJ2-3	CASSARAGASTDTQYF
many	TRBV7-3	TRBJ2-1	CASSSGRTSGGRLFF
few	TRBV14	TRBJ1-1	CASSLQSAPEAFF
many	TRBV24-1	TRBJ1-5	CATSEDRGGVAQPQHF
many	TRBV18	TRBJ2-5	CASSPWVGETQYF
few	TRBV6-2/TRBV6-3	TRBJ2-1	CASSYSIIHSYNEQFF
many	TRBV6-1	TRBJ2-7	CASSEMGGNSYEQYF
NA	TRBV6-1	TRBJ1-4	CASRPGQVVWEKLFF
NA	TRBV20-1	TRBJ1-2	CSARPWTGEGYTF
many	TRBV15	TRBJ1-1	CATSIRTGGTEAFF
NA	TRBV30	TRBJ2-7	CAWSKYEQYF
NA	TRBV7-2	TRBJ2-2	CASKPGPTGELFF
many	TRBV4-3	TRBJ2-1	CASSRLAGEYNEQFF
NA	TRBV7-2	TRBJ1-1	CASSSSRENTEAFF
few	TRBV7-7	TRBJ2-1	CASSPGLAGAGEQFF
few	TRBV6-6	TRBJ2-3	CASSYGDFSTDTQYF
many	TRBV20-1	TRBJ2-7	CSARSRGLSHEQYF
many	TRBV9	TRBJ2-5	CASSSGAGGAGETQYF